Listed below are T cell receptor beta chains from one sample, sequenced in a study of T cells in Graves' hyperthyroidism and ophthalmopathy. TCRdb reprocessed the multiplex PCR reads with MiXCR, giving one entry per CDR3 protein. This sample has around 180,000 distinct CDR3 sequences, with about a sixth found just once. Sequencing was done on a sample of blood. The receptors stem from a woman between 45 and 65 years old with Graves' hyperthyroidism. Each CDR3 is given with its conserved first and last residue. A D gene is named only where the DNA matches it firmly. For some rows the clone size is stated as once, few or many, or as a class when expanded; others skip it.

cdr3_nt cdr3_aa j_call v_call clone_size d_call
TGTGCCAGCAGCAGCACGGGCACTGAAGCTTTCTTT CASSSTGTEAFF TRBJ1-1 TRBV7-9 many .
TGTGCCAGCAGCTTACAACCCCCTGGAAACACCATATATTTT CASSLQPPGNTIYF TRBJ1-3 TRBV7-6 . .
TGTGCCAGCAGCTCAGGGGGCGGGGACACTGAAGCTTTCTTT CASSSGGGDTEAFF TRBJ1-1 TRBV13 many TRBD1
TGTGCCACCAGTGATTCCGGGGTCCGGGGGGAGGAGACCCAGTACTTC CATSDSGVRGEETQYF TRBJ2-5 TRBV24-1 many TRBD2
TGTGCCAGCAGTGACGGAGGCGGGGGGGCAGATACGCAGTATTTT CASSDGGGGADTQYF TRBJ2-3 TRBV25-1 many TRBD2
TGCAGTGCTTTTAAAAGCGGCCGCACAGATACGCAGTATTTT CSAFKSGRTDTQYF TRBJ2-3 TRBV20-1 many .
TGTGCCAGCAGTACGGGACGGCATAGCAATCAGCCCCAGCATTTT CASSTGRHSNQPQHF TRBJ1-5 TRBV28 many .
TGTGCCACCAGTGATTTGCATATGACTAGCGGGAGACTCACAGATACGCAGTATTTT CATSDLHMTSGRLTDTQYF TRBJ2-3 TRBV24-1 . TRBD2
TGTGCCAGCAGTTTGTGGGGAATGAACACTGAAGCTTTCTTT CASSLWGMNTEAFF TRBJ1-1 TRBV27 many .
TGCGCCAGCAGGTTCCTTTCGGGACAACCTCCAGATACGCAGTATTTT CASRFLSGQPPDTQYF TRBJ2-3 TRBV5-1 many .
TGTGCCAGCCACGGACAGGGATGGTATGGCTACACCTTC CASHGQGWYGYTF TRBJ1-2 TRBV5-5 . TRBD1
TGTGCCAGCAGTTCGGACAGCTGGACCTTTTACGAGCAGTACTTC CASSSDSWTFYEQYF TRBJ2-7 TRBV28 many .
TGTGCCAGCTCACCATCCAGCCGGCAGGGGGGGAACACTGAAGCTTTCTTT CASSPSSRQGGNTEAFF TRBJ1-1 TRBV18 few TRBD1
TGTGCCAGCAGTTCGACAGGGGGCGCAGGCGGTTTCCATGAGCAGTTCTTC CASSSTGGAGGFHEQFF TRBJ2-1 TRBV27 once TRBD1
TGTGCCACCAGTGATTTCGGCGGGGCTCAAGAGACCCAGTACTTC CATSDFGGAQETQYF TRBJ2-5 TRBV24-1 many .
TGCGCCAGCAGCTTGTTAGGTAGCGGGCCCGGCGATGAGCAGTTCTTC CASSLLGSGPGDEQFF TRBJ2-1 TRBV5-1 . TRBD2
TGTGCCAGCAGCTTATTCCCGGGACAGGTTAATGAAAAACTGTTTTTT CASSLFPGQVNEKLFF TRBJ1-4 TRBV7-9 many TRBD1
TGTGCCAGCAGCTTTGGGAGCGGTTTCTATAATTCACCCCTCCACTTT CASSFGSGFYNSPLHF TRBJ1-6 TRBV7-9 . .
TGTGCCAGCTCACCACCGTCAGCCGATGAGCAGTTCTTC CASSPPSADEQFF TRBJ2-1 TRBV18 many .
TGTGCCAGTAGTAGATGGACAGGGGATCCCAAAGGTCAGCCCCAGCATTTT CASSRWTGDPKGQPQHF TRBJ1-5 TRBV19 many TRBD1
TGCAGTGCTAGGCAGCAACTCTACAATGAGCAGTTCTTC CSARQQLYNEQFF TRBJ2-1 TRBV20-1 . .
TGTGCCAGCAGCGTAGGGGGACTAGCCCACGAGCAGTACTTC CASSVGGLAHEQYF TRBJ2-7 TRBV9 . TRBD2
TGTGCCAGCTCACCAAACTATGGGAACACTGAAGCTTTCTTT CASSPNYGNTEAFF TRBJ1-1 TRBV18 many .
TGTGCCAGCAGTCCCGGAGCACCGTACACAGATACGCAGTATTTT CASSPGAPYTDTQYF TRBJ2-3 TRBV6-4 many .
TGTGCCAGCAGCCCCCCCGACAGGGAGGGTCCCCTCCACTTT CASSPPDREGPLHF TRBJ1-6 TRBV7-9 many TRBD1
TGTGCCAGCAGTTTATATGGGTGGGGCAGATCCAGCAATCAGCCCCAGCATTTT CASSLYGWGRSSNQPQHF TRBJ1-5 TRBV27 . .
TGTGCCGTGACTAGCGGGGGGAGTCGCGGCGGGGAGCTGTTTTTT CAVTSGGSRGGELFF TRBJ2-2 TRBV19 many TRBD2
TGTGCCAGCAGCTCCCCCCCTGGAAACACCATATATTTT CASSSPPGNTIYF TRBJ1-3 TRBV11-1 many .
TGTGCCAGTACCCCTTGGGCAGGGGAATTCGCTGAAGCTTTCTTT CASTPWAGEFAEAFF TRBJ1-1 TRBV19 many .
TGTGCCAGCAGCTCGGGGGGGGGCGTCACAGATACGCAGTATTTT CASSSGGGVTDTQYF TRBJ2-3 TRBV13 . TRBD2
TGTGCCACCACCCCGGGACAGGGGAGGTTCCGCTATAATTCACCCCTCCACTTT CATTPGQGRFRYNSPLHF TRBJ1-6 TRBV6-1 many TRBD1
TGCAGTGCTACCGGGACGACCTACGAGCAGTACTTC CSATGTTYEQYF TRBJ2-7 TRBV20-1 . .
TGTGCCAGCAGCGCCCCAGGGATATCCTACGAGCAGTACTTC CASSAPGISYEQYF TRBJ2-7 TRBV7-9 many .
TGTGCCAGCAGCGTAGGACAGGGGAAGTCCTACGAGCAGTACTTC CASSVGQGKSYEQYF TRBJ2-7 TRBV9 many TRBD1
TGCGCCAGCAGCTTGGCTAGCGGGGGGGCCGGTGATACGCAGTATTTT CASSLASGGAGDTQYF TRBJ2-3 TRBV5-1 many TRBD2
TGTGCCAGCAGTGCAATACAGGGGCGGTATGGCTACACCTTC CASSAIQGRYGYTF TRBJ1-2 TRBV12-3/TRBV12-4 . TRBD1
TGTGCCAGCAGGGAGCAGGGAATCCACTCTGGAAACACCATATATTTT CASREQGIHSGNTIYF TRBJ1-3 TRBV12-3/TRBV12-4 many .
TGCAGTGCTAGAAGGCCCAACAAAGAGACCCAGTACTTC CSARRPNKETQYF TRBJ2-5 TRBV20-1 many .
TGTGCCAGTAGTCGGTGGAATGAGCAGTTCTTC CASSRWNEQFF TRBJ2-1 TRBV19 few .
TGCAGTGCTAGAGATTTGGATGAGCAGTTCTTC CSARDLDEQFF TRBJ2-1 TRBV20-1 few .
TGTGCCACCAGTGATTTTGAGGGGGCAGGGGTCCTCCAAGAGACCCAGTACTTC CATSDFEGAGVLQETQYF TRBJ2-5 TRBV24-1 many TRBD1
TGTGCCAGCTCGGACAGGGGGAACTCACCCCTCCACTTT CASSDRGNSPLHF TRBJ1-6 TRBV19 few TRBD1
TGTGCCAGCAGACCTCAGGGAATCGAGGTCTCCTATAATTCACCCCTCCACTTT CASRPQGIEVSYNSPLHF TRBJ1-6 TRBV7-2 many .
TGTGCCTGGAGTGACCGTCCCCTCGACAGGAACACTGAAGCTTTCTTT CAWSDRPLDRNTEAFF TRBJ1-1 TRBV30 . .
TGTGCCAGCAGCTTAGAGGGGGGCATTGCCGGGGAGACCCAGTACTTC CASSLEGGIAGETQYF TRBJ2-5 TRBV7-8 many .
TGCGCCAGCAGCGCCCCGGGACTAGCGGCTTACAATGAGCAGTTCTTC CASSAPGLAAYNEQFF TRBJ2-1 TRBV4-1 . TRBD2
TGCAGCGTTGGCCCGACAGGGCTAGCTGGGGCCAACGTCCTGACTTTC CSVGPTGLAGANVLTF TRBJ2-6 TRBV29-1 few TRBD1
TGCGCCACCCCTACGGGGATTAGCAATCAGCCCCAGCATTTT CATPTGISNQPQHF TRBJ1-5 TRBV10-1 many .
TGTGCCAGTAGTATTGGGACTAGCGGGGGCCCTAGGCCCTACGAGCAGTACTTC CASSIGTSGGPRPYEQYF TRBJ2-7 TRBV19 . TRBD2
TGTGCCAGCAGCGGAGCAGGGACGGTCTCTGGAAACACCATATATTTT CASSGAGTVSGNTIYF TRBJ1-3 TRBV7-8 many .
TGTGCCAGCAGCTTACGAGGGGACCTTGCCGGGGAGCTGTTTTTT CASSLRGDLAGELFF TRBJ2-2 TRBV11-2 . .
TGTGCCAGCAGTTACTCCCAACAGAATTCACCCCTCCACTTT CASSYSQQNSPLHF TRBJ1-6 TRBV6-2/TRBV6-3 many .
TGCAGCGTTGAAGCCCTAGCGGGAGGGCCCCACGAGCAGTACTTC CSVEALAGGPHEQYF TRBJ2-7 TRBV29-1 . TRBD2
TGCGCCAGCAGCTCAACTCAGGGGGCACGGACTGAAGCTTTCTTT CASSSTQGARTEAFF TRBJ1-1 TRBV5-1 many TRBD1
TGTGCCAGTAGTTTTGGGACGGTGGACTATGGCTACACCTTC CASSFGTVDYGYTF TRBJ1-2 TRBV19 many .
TGCAGTGCTAGGTCCTTACAGGCTTATGAGCAGTTCTTC CSARSLQAYEQFF TRBJ2-1 TRBV20-1 many .
TGTGCCAGCAGCCCTCTGGGCGTGGGCACTGAAGCTTTCTTT CASSPLGVGTEAFF TRBJ1-1 TRBV6-1 . .
TGCGCCAGCAGCCAAGAACCCGGGGCCCAAGATACGCAGTATTTT CASSQEPGAQDTQYF TRBJ2-3 TRBV4-3 . .
TGCGCCAGCAGCCAAGAGGGGACGGGGGGGATCGCAGATACGCAGTATTTT CASSQEGTGGIADTQYF TRBJ2-3 TRBV4-1 . TRBD2